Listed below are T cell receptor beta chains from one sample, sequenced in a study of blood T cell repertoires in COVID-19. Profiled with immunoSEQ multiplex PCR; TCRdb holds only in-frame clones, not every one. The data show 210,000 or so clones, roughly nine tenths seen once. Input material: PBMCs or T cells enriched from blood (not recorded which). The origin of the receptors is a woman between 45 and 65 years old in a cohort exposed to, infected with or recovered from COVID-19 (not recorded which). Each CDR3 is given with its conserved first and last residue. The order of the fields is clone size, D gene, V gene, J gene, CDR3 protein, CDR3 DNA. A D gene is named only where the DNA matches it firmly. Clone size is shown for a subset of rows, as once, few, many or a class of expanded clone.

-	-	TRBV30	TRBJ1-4	CAWSRRTNEKLFF	TGTGCCTGGAGTAGGAGGACGAATGAAAAACTGTTTTTT
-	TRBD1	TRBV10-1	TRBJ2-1	CASSARTGGSYNEQFF	TGCGCCAGCAGTGCCCGGACAGGGGGCTCCTACAATGAGCAGTTCTTC
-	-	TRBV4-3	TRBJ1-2	CASSQDMDTSYGYTF	TGCGCCAGCAGCCAAGATATGGACACCAGCTATGGCTACACCTTC
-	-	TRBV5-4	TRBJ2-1	CASSSGTYNEQFF	TGTGCCAGCAGCTCGGGAACGTACAATGAGCAGTTCTTC
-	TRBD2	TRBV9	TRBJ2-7	CASSVAAGASYEQYF	TGTGCCAGCAGCGTCGCAGCGGGGGCGTCCTACGAGCAGTACTTC
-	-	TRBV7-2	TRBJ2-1	CASSLRGSYNEQFF	TGTGCCAGCAGCTTAAGGGGCTCCTACAATGAGCAGTTCTTC
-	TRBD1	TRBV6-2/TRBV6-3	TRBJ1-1	CASSYTGTGDNTEAFF	TGTGCCAGCAGTTACACCGGGACAGGGGATAACACTGAAGCTTTCTTT
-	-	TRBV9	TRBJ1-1	CASSVEDRGTEAFF	TGTGCCAGCAGCGTAGAGGACAGAGGCACTGAAGCTTTCTTT
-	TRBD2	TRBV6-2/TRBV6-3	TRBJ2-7	CASSYSPQRGGYEQYF	TGTGCCAGCAGTTACTCCCCCCAGCGGGGAGGCTACGAGCAGTACTTC
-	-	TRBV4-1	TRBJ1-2	CASSQDPGAVYGYTF	TGCGCCAGCAGCCAAGATCCAGGGGCGGTCTATGGCTACACCTTC
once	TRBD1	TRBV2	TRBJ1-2	CASSGGQGTRGYTF	TGTGCCAGCAGTGGAGGACAGGGAACGAGGGGCTACACCTTC
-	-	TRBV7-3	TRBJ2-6	CASSHGSAGANVLTF	TGTGCCAGCAGCCACGGGAGTGCTGGGGCCAACGTCCTGACTTTC
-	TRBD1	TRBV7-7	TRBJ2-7	CASSCRSDRGDPYEQYF	TGTGCTAGCAGCTGCCGATCGGACAGGGGCGACCCCTACGAGCAGTACTTC
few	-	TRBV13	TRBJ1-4	CASSLGSSQSQLFF	TGTGCCAGCAGCTTAGGCTCATCACAATCTCAATTGTTTTTT
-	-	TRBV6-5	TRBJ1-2	CASSYSSETGTYGYTF	TGTGCCAGCAGTTACTCCTCGGAGACAGGAACCTATGGCTACACCTTC
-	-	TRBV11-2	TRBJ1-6	CASSPMRLSSYNSPLHF	TGTGCCAGCAGCCCAATGCGGCTGAGCTCCTATAATTCACCCCTCCACTTT
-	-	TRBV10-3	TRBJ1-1	CAISERQGGHTEAFF	TGTGCCATCAGTGAGAGGCAGGGCGGACACACTGAAGCTTTCTTT
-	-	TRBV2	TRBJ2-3	CASSVDGVKTDTQYF	TGTGCCAGCAGTGTGGACGGGGTCAAGACAGATACGCAGTATTTT
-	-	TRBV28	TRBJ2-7	CASSSTGVPTYEQYF	TGTGCCAGCAGTTCAACGGGGGTTCCCACCTACGAGCAGTACTTC
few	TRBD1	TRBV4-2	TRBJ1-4	CASSQSPGQGNEKLFF	TGTGCCAGCAGCCAATCACCCGGACAGGGAAATGAAAAACTGTTTTTT
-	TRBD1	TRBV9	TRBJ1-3	CASSGTGGIGNTIYF	TGTGCCAGCAGCGGGACAGGGGGAATTGGAAACACCATATATTTT
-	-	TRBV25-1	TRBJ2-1	CASSPVRGAHYNEQFF	TGTGCCAGCAGTCCAGTTCGGGGGGCCCACTACAATGAGCAGTTCTTC
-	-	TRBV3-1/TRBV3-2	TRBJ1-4	CASSQVGEGLFF	TGTGCCAGCAGCCAAGTAGGGGAAGGACTGTTTTTT
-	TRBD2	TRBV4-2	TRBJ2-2	CASRPTSTTGELFF	TGTGCCAGCAGACCGACTAGCACCACCGGGGAGCTGTTTTTT
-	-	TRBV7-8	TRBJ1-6	CASSLVAGDYSPLHF	TGTGCCAGCAGCTTAGTAGCAGGGGATTATTCACCCCTCCACTTT
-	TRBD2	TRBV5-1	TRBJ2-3	CASSERGGWTDTQYF	TGCGCTAGCTCGGAGCGGGGGGGATGGACAGATACGCAGTATTTT
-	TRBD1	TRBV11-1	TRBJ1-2	CASSTDRGVDYTF	TGTGCCAGCAGCACGGACAGGGGAGTCGACTACACCTTC
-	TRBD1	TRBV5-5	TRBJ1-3	CASSSYSDRVRNTIYF	TGTGCCAGCAGCTCGTACTCGGACAGGGTTAGAAACACCATATATTTT
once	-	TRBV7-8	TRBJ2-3	CASSLSRSSDTQYF	TGTGCCAGCAGCCTCTCTCGTAGTTCAGATACGCAGTATTTT
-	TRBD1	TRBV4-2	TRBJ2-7	CASSLNRDSAYEQYF	TGTGCCAGCAGCCTCAACCGGGACAGTGCCTACGAGCAGTACTTC
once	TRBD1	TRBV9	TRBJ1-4	CASSDRDRNEKLFF	TGTGCCAGCAGCGACCGGGACAGAAATGAAAAACTGTTTTTT
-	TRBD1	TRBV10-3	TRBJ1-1	CAISEVRQGGEAFF	TGTGCCATCAGTGAAGTTCGACAGGGAGGCGAAGCTTTCTTT
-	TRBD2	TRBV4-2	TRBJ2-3	CASSQETSGGTDTQYF	TGTGCCAGCAGCCAAGAGACTAGCGGGGGCACAGATACGCAGTATTTT
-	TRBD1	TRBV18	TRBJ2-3	CASSPYNPGQGARDTQYF	TGTGCCAGCTCACCCTATAATCCGGGACAGGGTGCGAGAGATACGCAGTATTTT
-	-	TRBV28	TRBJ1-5	CASKPPGNQPQHF	TGTGCCAGCAAGCCACCTGGCAATCAGCCCCAGCATTTT
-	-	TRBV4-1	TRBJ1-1	CASSQDRLRNSPNTEAFF	TGCGCCAGCAGCCAAGATAGGTTGAGAAACAGCCCGAACACTGAAGCTTTCTTT
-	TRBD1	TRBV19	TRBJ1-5	CASSLGQGDSDYSNQPQHF	TGTGCCAGTAGCCTCGGGCAGGGGGACAGCGATTATAGCAATCAGCCCCAGCATTTT
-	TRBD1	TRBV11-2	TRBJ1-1	CASSLYQQGWFTEAFF	TGTGCCAGCAGCTTATACCAACAGGGGTGGTTCACTGAAGCTTTCTTT
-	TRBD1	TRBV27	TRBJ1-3	CASSPETGGSGNTIYF	TGTGCCAGCAGTCCAGAGACAGGGGGCTCTGGAAACACCATATATTTT
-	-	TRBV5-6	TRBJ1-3	CASSLGQNSGNTIYF	TGTGCCAGCAGCTTGGGACAAAACTCTGGAAACACCATATATTTT
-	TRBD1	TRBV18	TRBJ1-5	CASSPGGQYNQPQHF	TGTGCCAGCTCACCAGGGGGACAGTACAATCAGCCCCAGCATTTT
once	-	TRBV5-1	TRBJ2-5	CASSRTGAVVTQYF	TGCGCCAGCAGCCGCACAGGAGCTGTGGTTACCCAGTACTTC
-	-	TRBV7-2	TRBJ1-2	CASSSPRKAYGYTF	TGTGCCAGCAGCTCGCCCAGGAAAGCCTATGGCTACACCTTC
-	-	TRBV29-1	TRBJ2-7	CSVANWGREQYF	TGCAGCGTTGCCAACTGGGGGCGCGAGCAGTACTTC
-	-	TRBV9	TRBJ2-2	CASSVVTDLSGTGELFF	TGTGCCAGCAGCGTAGTGACAGATCTTAGTGGCACCGGGGAGCTGTTTTTT
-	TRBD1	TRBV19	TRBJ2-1	CASSILGTGGQNEQFF	TGTGCCAGTAGTATCCTCGGGACAGGGGGGCAGAATGAGCAGTTCTTC
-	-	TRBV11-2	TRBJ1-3	CASSNQGGNTIYF	TGTGCCAGCAGCAACCAGGGGGGAAACACCATATATTTT
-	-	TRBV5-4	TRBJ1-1	CASSLAGGWMGNTEAFF	TGTGCCAGCAGCTTGGCGGGAGGGTGGATGGGGAACACTGAAGCTTTCTTT
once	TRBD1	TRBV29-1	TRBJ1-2	CSVENPGQGLPYGYTF	TGCAGCGTTGAAAATCCGGGACAGGGACTACCCTATGGCTACACCTTC